This T cell receptor beta chain was identified in a study of T cell changes during pregnancy in multiple sclerosis. Clones were read by immunoSEQ multiplex PCR, and TCRdb kept only the in-frame ones, dropping some. Altogether about 73,000 clones are present, around 92% being singletons, with the ten largest covering roughly 3%. This CDR3 is built from 15 residues. V lost 4 bases to trimming and J lost 5 bases, with 15 bases between them. Germline V gives CDR1 MNHNY, CDR2 SVGAGI (reference sequence). The TCR comes from a female donor in good health, enrolled as a control in a pregnancy study. Sample: peripheral blood, taken in the third trimester of pregnancy. The rearrangement uses TRBV6-6 and TRBJ1-5, with D uncertain. DNA for the CDR3: TGTGCCAGCAGTTCGCTACCGGGTTATGATCAGCCCCAGCATTTT. Protein sequence: CASSSLPGYDQPQHF.